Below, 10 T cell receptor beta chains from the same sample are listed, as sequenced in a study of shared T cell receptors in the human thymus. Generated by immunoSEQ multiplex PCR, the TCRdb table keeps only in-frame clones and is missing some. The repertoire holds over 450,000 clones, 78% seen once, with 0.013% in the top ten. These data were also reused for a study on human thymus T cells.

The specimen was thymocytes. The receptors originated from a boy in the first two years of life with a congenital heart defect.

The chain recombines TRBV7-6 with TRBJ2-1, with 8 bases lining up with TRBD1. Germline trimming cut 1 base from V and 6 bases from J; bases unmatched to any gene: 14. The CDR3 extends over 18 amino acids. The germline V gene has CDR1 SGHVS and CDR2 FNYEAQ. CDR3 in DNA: TGTGCCAGCAGCTTAGTGCCGACCCTGGGACAGGACTGCAATGAGCAGTTCTTC. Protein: CASSLVPTLGQDCNEQFF.

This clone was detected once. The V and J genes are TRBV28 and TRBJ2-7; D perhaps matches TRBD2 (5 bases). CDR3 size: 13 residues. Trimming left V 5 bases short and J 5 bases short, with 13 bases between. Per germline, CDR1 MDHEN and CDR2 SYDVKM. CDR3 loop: CASSMVASNEQYF. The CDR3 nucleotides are TGTGCCAGCAGTATGGTAGCGTCTAACGAGCAGTACTTC.

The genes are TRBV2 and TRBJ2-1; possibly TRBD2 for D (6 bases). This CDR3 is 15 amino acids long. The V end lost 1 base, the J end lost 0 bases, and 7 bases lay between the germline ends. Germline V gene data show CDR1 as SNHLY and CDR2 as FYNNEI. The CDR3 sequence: CASSEERASYNEQFF. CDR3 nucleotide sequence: TGTGCCAGCAGTGAAGAGCGGGCCTCCTACAATGAGCAGTTCTTC.

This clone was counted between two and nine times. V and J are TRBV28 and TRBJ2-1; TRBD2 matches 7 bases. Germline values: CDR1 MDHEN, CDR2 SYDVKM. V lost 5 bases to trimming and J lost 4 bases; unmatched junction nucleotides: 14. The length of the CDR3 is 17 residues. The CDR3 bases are TGTGCCAGCAGTCACAGACTAGCCGGAGGCGGTTACAATGAGCAGTTCTTC. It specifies CASSHRLAGGGYNEQFF.

CDR3 in amino acids: CAISILAGGPSTGDTQYF. The CDR3, as DNA: TGTGCCATCAGCATACTAGCGGGAGGGCCCTCGACCGGAGATACGCAGTATTTT. The chain couples TRBV10-3 to TRBJ2-3; TRBD2 agrees at 13 bases. V was pared by 6 bases and J by 5 bases, with 14 bases of the junction left unmatched. The CDR3 extends over 18 amino acids. Germline V CDR1 and CDR2: ENHRY, SYGVKD.

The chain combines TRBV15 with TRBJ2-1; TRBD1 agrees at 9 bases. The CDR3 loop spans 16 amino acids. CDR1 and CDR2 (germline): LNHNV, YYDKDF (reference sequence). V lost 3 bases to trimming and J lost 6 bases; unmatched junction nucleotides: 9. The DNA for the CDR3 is TGTGCCACCAGCAGGCACCGGGACAGGGACGCCAATGAGCAGTTCTTC. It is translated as CATSRHRDRDANEQFF.

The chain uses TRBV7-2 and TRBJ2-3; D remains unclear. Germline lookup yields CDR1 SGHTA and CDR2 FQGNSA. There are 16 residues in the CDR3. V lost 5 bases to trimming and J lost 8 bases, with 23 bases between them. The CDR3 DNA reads TGTGCCAGCAGCGGCCCGATGGCTAGTGGTTTGGGTACGCAGTATTTT. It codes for CASSGPMASGLGTQYF.

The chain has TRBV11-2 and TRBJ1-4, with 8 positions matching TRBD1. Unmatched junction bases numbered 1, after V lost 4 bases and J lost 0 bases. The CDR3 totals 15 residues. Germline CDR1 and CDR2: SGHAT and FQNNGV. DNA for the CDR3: TGTGCCAGCAGCTGGGGACAGGCAACTAATGAAAAACTGTTTTTT. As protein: CASSWGQATNEKLFF.

The CDR3 protein is CASSYLEGVGANVLTF. CDR3 sequence (DNA): TGTGCCAGCAGCTACCTAGAGGGGGTTGGGGCCAACGTCCTGACTTTC. V gene TRBV7-9 combines with J gene TRBJ2-6; the D gene is possibly TRBD1 (6 bases). The CDR3 runs 16 residues. Germline values: CDR1 SEHNR, CDR2 FQNEAQ (reference sequence). Between the trimmed V and J ends, which lost 4 bases and 3 bases, there was a span of 13 bases.

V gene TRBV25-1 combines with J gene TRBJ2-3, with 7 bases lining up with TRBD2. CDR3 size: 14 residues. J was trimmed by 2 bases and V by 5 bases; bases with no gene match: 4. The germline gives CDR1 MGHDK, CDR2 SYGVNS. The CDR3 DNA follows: TGTGCCAGCAGTTTACTAGCGACCACAGATACGCAGTATTTT. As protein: CASSLLATTDTQYF.